This T cell receptor beta chain was sequenced during a study of cytomegalovirus exposure and HLA in healthy donors. Study-wide points: Three CMV-associated chains proved CMV antigen-specific in vitro. Most CMV-associated TCR beta chains were later found to appear HLA-restricted.

PCR was performed using 60 Vbeta and 13 Jbeta primers. The authors' processing: As a later analysis found, there were tens of millions of unique TCR beta chains, of which roughly 11 million were shared. Some clones are missing from TCRdb's copy, which holds only in-frame ones; the method was immunoSEQ multiplex PCR. Clonal size and the V and J genes are those of that table, whereas D and trimming came from the DNA. The sample holds approximately 110,000 clones, 73% seen once. V shed 5 bases and J shed 6 bases, with 10 bases lying between them. The CDR3 contains 12 residues. Per the germline V gene, CDR1 is SGHRS and CDR2 is YFSETQ. The sample holds a few counts of this clone. Its target is unknown.

This sequence originates from a man in his 60s in good health and CMV-seropositive. Sequencing was performed on PBMCs. The V call is TRBV5-1, the J call TRBJ2-3; the D is unclear. CDR3: CASRSPGDTQYF. CDR3 in DNA: TGCGCCAGCAGGTCACCCGGGGATACGCAGTATTTT. Full variable domain (rest looked up from reference TRBV5-1 and TRBJ2-3): KAGVTQTPRYLIKTRGQQVTLSCSPISGHRSVSWYQQTPGQGLQFLFEYFSETQRNKGNFPGRFSGRQFSNSRSEMNVSTLELGDSALYLCASRSPGDTQYFGPGTRLTVL.